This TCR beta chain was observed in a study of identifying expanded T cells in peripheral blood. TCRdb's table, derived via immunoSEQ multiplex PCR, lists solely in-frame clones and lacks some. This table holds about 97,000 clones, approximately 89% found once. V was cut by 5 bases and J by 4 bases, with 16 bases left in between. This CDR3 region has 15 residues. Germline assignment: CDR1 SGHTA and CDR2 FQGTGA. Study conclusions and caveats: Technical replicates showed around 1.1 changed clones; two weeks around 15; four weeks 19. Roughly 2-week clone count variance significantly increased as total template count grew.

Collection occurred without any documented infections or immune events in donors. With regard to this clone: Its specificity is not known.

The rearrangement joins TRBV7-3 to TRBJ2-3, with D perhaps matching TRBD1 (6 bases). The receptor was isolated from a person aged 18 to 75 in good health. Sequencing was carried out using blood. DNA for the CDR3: TGTGCCAGCAGCGTACAGGGCTCCGGGGCAGATACGCAGTATTTT. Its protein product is CASSVQGSGADTQYF. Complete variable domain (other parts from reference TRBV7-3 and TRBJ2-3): GAGVSQTPSNKVTEKGKYVELRCDPISGHTALYWYRQSLGQGPEFLIYFQGTGAADDSGLPNDRFFAVRPEGSVSTLKIQRTERGDSAVYLCASSVQGSGADTQYFGPGTRLTVL.